This T cell receptor beta chain was recovered during a study of blood T cell repertoires in COVID-19. Study as a whole: COVID-19 samples, acute and convalescent, were from the United States, Italy and Spain. Sources were T cells, B-cell-depleted T cells, or PBMCs; the material itself was cDNA or gDNA.

Assay: immunoSEQ multiplex PCR; the TCRdb copy retains only in-frame clones and omits some. The profile covers more than 400,000 clones, with 80% to 90% appearing a single time and roughly 3.1% taken by the ten largest. The CDR3 contains 15 residues. Germline V lookup: CDR1 SGHVS, CDR2 FNYEAQ. Trimming shortened V by 5 bases and J by 2 bases, and 13 bases separated the two germline ends. This TCR came from a human donor in a cohort sampled during active COVID-19. Sequenced input: peripheral blood. The chain links TRBV7-6 to TRBJ1-3, with D uncertain. CDR3 coding DNA: TGTGCCAGCAGCGTTAGAGGTACCCCTGGAAACACCATATATTTT. Its protein is CASSVRGTPGNTIYF. Looking up the rest from reference TRBV7-6 and TRBJ1-3 gives the full variable domain: GAGVSQSPRYKVTKRGQDVALRCDPISGHVSLYWYRQALGQGPEFLTYFNYEAQQDKSGLPNDRFSAERPEGSISTLTIQRTEQRDSAMYRCASSVRGTPGNTIYFGEGSWLTVV.